This T cell receptor beta chain was obtained from a study of blood T cell repertoires in COVID-19. Generated by immunoSEQ multiplex PCR, the TCRdb table keeps only in-frame clones and is missing some. The table lists 30,000 to 40,000 clones, more than 75% of them singletons. V lost 1 base and J 4 bases, leaving 10 bases between the germline ends. Germline loops: CDR1 SGHTA, CDR2 FQGNSA. The CDR3 loop spans 14 amino acids. The source of this sequence is a man aged 55 to 70 with active COVID-19. The V and J genes are TRBV7-2 and TRBJ1-1; a possible D gene is TRBD1 (6 bases). Sequencing input: peripheral blood. CDR3 in DNA: TGTGCCAGCAGCTTAGTCAGGGGTTCCACTGAAGCTTTCTTT. Protein sequence: CASSLVRGSTEAFF.